This T cell receptor (beta chain) was captured in a study of T cells in Graves' hyperthyroidism and ophthalmopathy. Study details: Pretreatment peripheral blood was obtained at initial diagnosis.

This clonotype was recorded at least ten times. It was RNA transcripts that yielded the amplified TCR beta CDR3 regions. HTBI primers were the set used in a first-round RT-PCR of the TCR CDR3. TCRdb re-derived calls from the multiplex PCR reads in MiXCR, one entry per CDR3 protein. The table has around 420,000 distinct CDR3 sequences, roughly an eighth seen once. The germline V gene has CDR1 SNHLY and CDR2 FYNNEI. The ends lost 0 bases at V and 10 bases at J; junction bases unmatched: 6. This CDR3 comprises 14 residues. The chain recombines TRBV2 with TRBJ2-1, with 7 bases identical to TRBD2. Sequenced sample: blood. The TCR sequence derives from a woman aged 18-29 years with Graves' hyperthyroidism. The chain's CDR3 is CASSEARGGLEQFF. For the CDR3, the DNA is TGTGCCAGCAGTGAAGCCCGCGGGGGATTGGAGCAGTTCTTC. Using reference TRBV2 and TRBJ2-1 for the parts outside the CDR3, the full variable domain is EPEVTQTPSHQVTQMGQEVILRCVPISNHLYFYWYRQILGQKVEFLVSFYNNEISEKSEIFDDQFSVERPDGSNFTLKIRSTKLEDSAMYFCASSEARGGLEQFFGPGTRLTVL.